This TCR beta chain is drawn from a study of shared clonotypes between healthy human individuals. Sequencing was performed with immunoSEQ multiplex PCR; in TCRdb, only in-frame clones are kept and a portion is missing. The sample carries approximately 1,000,000 clones, approximately 80% recorded once. Germline CDR1 is SGHDT and CDR2 is YYEEEE. Trimming stripped 1 base from V and 5 bases from J, with 10 bases between. This CDR3 comprises 13 residues. The chain couples TRBV5-6 to TRBJ2-7; weak D call: TRBD1 (6 bases). This TCR was recovered from a man between 18 and 35 years old in good health. Some clones in this sample may be carry-over from other donors' samples. The source material was memory CD4+ T cells from PBMCs. Indicated subset: CD45RA-negative fraction. The CDR3 loop reads CASSLIRGHEQYF. In DNA, the CDR3 is TGTGCCAGCAGCTTGATCAGGGGCCACGAGCAGTACTTC. The full variable domain, its missing parts supplied by reference TRBV5-6 and TRBJ2-7, is DAGVTQSPTHLIKTRGQQVTLRCSPKSGHDTVSWYQQALGQGPQFIFQYYEEEERQRGNFPDRFSGHQFPNYSSELNVNALLLGDSALYLCASSLIRGHEQYFGPGTRLTVT.